This TCR beta chain stems from a study of shared clonotypes between healthy human individuals. Study context: Serving as donors were two women and three men, whose ages spanned 18 to 49.

Unmatched junction bases numbered 12, after V lost 3 bases and J lost 4 bases. The CDR3 totals 17 residues. Germline lookup yields CDR1 MNHEY and CDR2 SMNVEV (reference sequence). Profiling relied on immunoSEQ multiplex PCR, and the TCRdb table lists in-frame clones only, not all of them. The sample holds approximately 2.3 million clones; more than 85% are singletons and the top ten take around 0.4%. Material: naive CD4+ T cells from PBMCs. The subset denotes: CD45RA+ positively selected. The clonotype originates from a man between 18 and 35 years old in good health. Some clones in this sample may be carry-over from other donors' samples. The chain uses TRBV27 and TRBJ2-1, with 7 bases fitting TRBD2. The DNA for the CDR3 is TGTGCCAGCAGTTTCCAAAGACTAGCTCATAGGTACAATGAGCAGTTCTTC. Encoded protein: CASSFQRLAHRYNEQFF.